Below, 8 T cell receptor beta chains from the same sample are listed, as sequenced in a study of molecular identifiers for immune sequencing clone quantification. TCRdb reprocessed the PCR reads with MiXCR, giving one entry per CDR3 protein. This table has around 460,000 distinct CDR3 sequences, about 20% appearing once. The sequencing input was naive CD8+ T cells from blood, with Jurkat cell RNA spiked in. Subset indicated: FACS-sorted CD8+CD4-CCR7+CD45RA+ naive T cells. Receptors were obtained from a human donor in good health. Some libraries in this study had Jurkat cell RNA spiked in.

The V and J genes are TRBV20-1 and TRBJ2-3, with a weak D call TRBD2 (5 bases). The V end lost 3 bases, the J end lost 4 bases, and 11 bases lay between the germline ends. Germline V gene sequence: CDR1 DFQATT, CDR2 SNEGSKA (reference sequence). There are 13 residues in the CDR3. This CDR3 reads CSASLAGPDTQYF. The CDR3 coding sequence is TGCAGTGCTAGTCTAGCTGGTCCAGATACGCAGTATTTT.

This clonotype was seen many times. The chain combines TRBV28 with TRBJ2-1, with TRBD2 identical over 11 bases. Germline-derived CDR1 and CDR2 are MDHEN and SYDVKM. CDR3 length: 13 residues. Unmatched junction bases numbered 3, after V lost 5 bases and J lost 9 bases. CDR3 DNA sequence: TGTGCCAGCAGTGTGACTAGCGGGACTGAGCAGTTCTTC. It encodes CASSVTSGTEQFF.

This clonotype was seen only a few times. V and J are TRBV2 and TRBJ2-7; maybe TRBD2 (6 bases). Germline V lookup: CDR1 SNHLY, CDR2 FYNNEI. The V and J ends lost 5 bases and 0 bases respectively, with 11 bases between them. CDR3 length: 14 residues. The CDR3 reads CASSYAGLSYEQYF. For the CDR3, the DNA is TGTGCCAGCAGTTATGCGGGACTCTCCTACGAGCAGTACTTC.

As concerns this clonotype: A clone one base away is much larger, so this may be a read error. Here the CDR3 reads CASRRQGKVTEAFF. In DNA, the CDR3 is TGTGCCAGCAGACGCCAGGGGAAGGTCACTGAAGCTTTCTTT. The V gene is TRBV6-5, the J gene TRBJ1-1; D is possibly TRBD1 (6 bases). CDR1 MNHEY and CDR2 SVGAGI come from the germline V gene. The V gene lost 6 bases and the J gene lost 4 bases, with 15 bases spanning the gap. This CDR3 contains 14 residues.

This clonotype has just a few counts. The chain links TRBV5-4 to TRBJ1-6; 11 bases agree with TRBD1. CDR1 is SGHNT, CDR2 YYREEE, per germline (reference sequence). V shed 3 bases and J 12 bases; nucleotides not matched to a gene: 11. CDR3 size: 16 residues. CDR3 DNA sequence: TGTGCCAGCAGCTCTCTATCGGACAGGGGGCTGTTACCCCTCCACTTT. This codes for CASSSLSDRGLLPLHF.

This clonotype was seen repeatedly, ten times or more. The J gene is TRBJ2-3, the V gene TRBV29-1; 12 positions match TRBD2. Trimming removed 4 bases from V and 6 bases from J; junction bases left unmatched: 11. The CDR3 is 16 amino acids. The V gene's germline CDR1 is SQVTM and CDR2 ANQGSEA. The CDR3 bases are TGCAGCGTTGGAGGGGTCGGGACTAGCGGGCGGGATACGCAGTATTTT. It is translated as CSVGGVGTSGRDTQYF.

J is TRBJ2-1 and V is TRBV9, with 7 bases fitting TRBD2. Per the germline V gene, CDR1 is SGDLS and CDR2 is YYNGEE. Trimming removed 0 bases from V and 2 bases from J; junction bases left unmatched: 8. CDR3 size: 17 residues. The CDR3 here is CASSVALFSGTYNEQFF. CDR3 in DNA: TGTGCCAGCAGCGTAGCTTTGTTCAGCGGGACCTACAATGAGCAGTTCTTC.

This clonotype was observed many times. The gene calls are TRBV5-1 and TRBJ2-7; D not certain. Germline CDR1 and CDR2: SGHRS and YFSETQ. CDR3 length equals 14 residues. The V end lost 0 bases, the J end lost 7 bases, and 14 bases lay between the germline ends. CDR3 protein: CASSLGGRFSEQYF. The CDR3 DNA reads as TGCGCCAGCAGCTTGGGAGGACGATTCTCAGAGCAGTACTTC.